This entry lists 10 T cell receptor beta chains sequenced from one sample in a study of identical twins. TCRdb reprocessed the 5' RACE reads with MiXCR, giving one entry per CDR3 protein. The profile shows around 690,000 distinct CDR3 sequences, around 20% of them singletons. Separately, the same data were catalogued under a study of T cells expressing NK-cell markers.

The sequenced sample consisted of PBMCs. The origin of the receptors is a woman aged 18-29 years in good health.

The chain joins TRBV5-5 to TRBJ2-5, with 14 bases lining up with TRBD2. The V gene's germline CDR1 is SGHKS and CDR2 YYEKEE (reference sequence). The CDR3 loop spans 18 amino acids. After removal of 2 bases from V and 2 bases from J, the junction contained 8 bases not matched to a gene. CDR3 loop: CASSFRLAGGPGQETQYF. The CDR3 region has the DNA TGTGCCAGCAGCTTCAGACTAGCGGGGGGGCCGGGGCAAGAGACCCAGTACTTC.

The gene calls are TRBV5-1 and TRBJ2-1; 10 bases are shared with TRBD2. The germline CDR1 and CDR2 sequences are SGHRS and YFSETQ. The V segment lost 5 bases and the J segment 5 bases; nucleotides outside the gene matches: 4. The CDR3 runs to 14 residues. This chain's CDR3 is CASRGTSENNEQFF. CDR3 DNA: TGCGCCAGCAGAGGGACTAGCGAGAACAATGAGCAGTTCTTC.

V is TRBV6-1 and J is TRBJ1-2; possibly TRBD1 for D (5 bases). Trimming removed 7 bases from V and 2 bases from J, with 11 bases in between. The CDR3 spans 13 residues. CDR1 and CDR2 (germline): MNHNS, SASEGT. CDR3 coding DNA: TGTGCCAGCACCCGGGACTACAACTATGGCTACACCTTC. Translation gives CASTRDYNYGYTF.

The chain is built from TRBV30 and TRBJ2-2, with D perhaps TRBD2 (5 bases). V lost 3 bases and J 3 bases, leaving 14 bases between the germline ends. Germline loops: CDR1 GTSNPN, CDR2 SVGIG (reference sequence). The CDR3 length is 15 residues. CDR3 DNA: TGTGCCTGGAGGCGTGGGAGCTTGGACACCGGGGAGCTGTTTTTT. Translating it yields CAWRRGSLDTGELFF. The variable domain in full, completed from reference TRBV30 and TRBJ2-2, reads SQTIHQWPATLVQPVGSPLSLECTVEGTSNPNLYWYRQAAGRGLQLLFYSVGIGQISSEVPQNLSASRPQDRQFILSSKKLLLSDSGFYLCAWRRGSLDTGELFFGEGSRLTVL.

The sample holds a few counts of this clonotype. The CDR3 loop is CSASQVSSSDTQYF. The CDR3 coding sequence is TGCAGTGCTAGCCAAGTCAGCTCCTCAGATACGCAGTATTTT. The V gene is TRBV20-1, the J gene TRBJ2-3; D is uncertain. Trimming cost V 3 bases and J 4 bases, with 14 bases left between them. The V gene's germline CDR1 is DFQATT and CDR2 SNEGSKA (reference sequence). The CDR3 has 14 amino acids.

The rearrangement links TRBV3-1 to TRBJ2-2; 7 bases match TRBD1. The CDR3 length is 15 residues. With 4 bases clipped from V and 3 bases from J, the junction kept 5 bases outside the gene matches. Germline V CDR1 and CDR2: LGHDT, YNNKEL (reference sequence). The CDR3 DNA is TGTGCCAGCAGCCTACAGGGGTTGGACACCGGGGAGCTGTTTTTT. This codes for CASSLQGLDTGELFF.

In its sample, this clonotype was seen many times. This rearrangement joins TRBV7-8 to TRBJ1-1; TRBD1 is a possible D gene (5 bases). Germline-derived CDR1 and CDR2 are SGHVS and FQNEAQ. This CDR3 spans 14 amino acids. Trimming removed 4 bases at V and 1 base at J, with 10 bases between. CDR3 DNA: TGTGCCAGCAGCTCGATCCAGGGGAACACTGAAGCTTTCTTT. Its translation is CASSSIQGNTEAFF.

CDR3 sequence reads: CATSDFSSGRNEQFF. In DNA, the CDR3 is TGTGCCACCAGTGATTTCTCCAGCGGGAGAAATGAGCAGTTCTTC. This rearrangement joins TRBV24-1 to TRBJ2-1; the match to TRBD2 covers 8 bases. The CDR3 extends over 15 amino acids. V lost 1 base and J lost 7; bases outside the gene matches: 5. The germline V gene has CDR1 KGHDR and CDR2 SFDVKD.

This clonotype was counted only a few times. The rearrangement uses TRBV10-3 and TRBJ2-5; weak D call: TRBD1 (6 bases). Germline V gene data show CDR1 as ENHRY and CDR2 as SYGVKD. The CDR3 consists of 13 residues. Trimming shortened V by 10 bases and J by 2 bases, and 14 bases separated the two germline ends. The CDR3 nucleotides read TGTGCCAGCCGGGACACACCGCAAGAGACCCAGTACTTC. Amino acids: CASRDTPQETQYF.

The chain employs TRBV9 and TRBJ2-7, with D possibly being TRBD2 (6 bases). CDR3 length: 12 amino acids. With 0 bases removed from V and 6 bases from J, the gap between germline ends came to 7 bases. Germline loops: CDR1 SGDLS, CDR2 YYNGEE. CDR3 in amino acids: CASSVVGGEQYF. The CDR3 DNA reads as TGTGCCAGCAGCGTAGTGGGAGGCGAGCAGTACTTC.